The 23 T cell receptor beta chains reported below all come from one sample, sequenced in a study of blood T cell repertoires in COVID-19. Sequenced by immunoSEQ multiplex PCR; TCRdb stores in-frame clones only, minus some. The table records more than 300,000 clones, 90% to 95% of them present only once. The sequenced sample consisted of PBMCs or T cells enriched from blood (not recorded which). The receptors here all came from a woman aged 25 to 45 who had been exposed to COVID-19.

The chain has TRBV7-7 and TRBJ2-2; no firm D call. Germline V lookup: CDR1 SSHAT, CDR2 FNYEAQ (reference sequence). Trimming cost V 4 bases and J 0 bases, with 12 bases left between them. The CDR3 is made up of 16 amino acids. CDR3 in DNA: TGTGCCAGCAGCTCACTCGTAAGCACGAACACCGGGGAGCTGTTTTTT. Amino acids: CASSSLVSTNTGELFF.

V gene TRBV7-9 combines with J gene TRBJ1-1, with 7 bases that match TRBD1. With V trimmed by 2 bases and J by 1 base, 10 bases remained unmatched. The CDR3 has 17 amino acids. Germline CDR1 reads SEHNR; CDR2 reads FQNEAQ (reference sequence). The chain's CDR3 is CASSLRGQGFANTEAFF. The CDR3 bases are TGTGCCAGCAGCTTAAGGGGGCAGGGGTTTGCGAACACTGAAGCTTTCTTT.

The genes are TRBV19 and TRBJ1-4; 7 positions agree with TRBD1. Germline V gives CDR1 LNHDA, CDR2 SQIVND (reference sequence). The CDR3 length is 15 residues. The ends lost 6 bases at V and 5 bases at J; junction bases unmatched: 9. The CDR3 coding sequence is TGTGCCAGTAGCCCTGGGTCAGGGGGGAATGAAAAACTGTTTTTT. This gives the protein CASSPGSGGNEKLFF.

V usage is TRBV24-1 and J usage is TRBJ1-3, with unresolved D. The CDR3 contains 17 residues. V was pared by 6 bases and J by 4 bases, with 21 bases between. CDR1 and CDR2 (germline): KGHDR, SFDVKD. CDR3 sequence reads: CATSQGQAGDGGNTIYF. The CDR3 region has the DNA TGTGCCACCAGTCAAGGGCAAGCGGGCGATGGGGGAAACACCATATATTTT.

This clone was seen only once. This chain links TRBV5-1 with TRBJ2-1; 7 bases are a match to TRBD1. CDR1 is SGHRS, CDR2 YFSETQ, per germline. This CDR3 comprises 14 residues. V was clipped by 4 bases and J by 13 bases; unmatched bases: 14. This CDR3 is CASSPGWDRRLQFF. CDR3 in DNA: TGCGCCAGCAGCCCGGGGTGGGACAGAAGGCTACAGTTCTTC.

The V and J genes are TRBV24-1 and TRBJ2-7, with 8 bases matching TRBD1. This CDR3 is 15 amino acids long. The V and J ends lost 2 bases and 6 bases, in that order; junction bases with no gene match: 8. Germline V gives CDR1 KGHDR, CDR2 SFDVKD. The CDR3, as DNA: TGTGCCACCAGTGATTCCCCCAGGGGGCAGTTCGAGCAGTACTTC. It yields the protein CATSDSPRGQFEQYF.

The V call is TRBV10-3, the J call TRBJ1-1; D not resolved. The V gene lost 6 bases and the J gene lost 3 bases, with 8 bases spanning the gap. Looked up from germline, CDR1 is ENHRY and CDR2 is SYGVKD. The CDR3 covers 12 residues. The CDR3 DNA reads TGTGCCATCAGCGATGGCTACACTGAAGCTTTCTTT. Translation gives CAISDGYTEAFF.

V and J are TRBV28 and TRBJ1-2, with 11 positions matching TRBD1. Germline loops: CDR1 MDHEN, CDR2 SYDVKM. J gave up 8 bases and V 2 bases, and 13 bases lay outside the gene matches. The CDR3 contains 17 residues. The CDR3 region has the DNA TGTGCCAGCAGTTTAGGACAGGGGGCGCCCGAAAGTGCGGGCTACACCTTC. It translates to CASSLGQGAPESAGYTF.

As for this clone: Different DNA sequences within this sample yield the same CDR3. The chain uses TRBV18 and TRBJ1-1; D gene unclear. CDR3 length equals 15 residues. V dropped 3 bases and J dropped 0 bases, with 11 bases sitting between them. Germline V gives CDR1 KGHSH, CDR2 LQKENI. The CDR3 sequence is CASSPRGGMNTEAFF. The CDR3 nucleotides are TGTGCCAGCTCACCTCGGGGAGGCATGAACACTGAAGCTTTCTTT.

The table lists this clone with a count of one. The CDR3 is CASSLEPGQGALSYGYTF. The CDR3 coding sequence is TGCGCCAGCAGCTTGGAACCCGGACAGGGGGCGCTTTCCTATGGCTACACCTTC. This chain uses TRBV5-1 with TRBJ1-2, with 11 bases that match TRBD1. The CDR3 spans 18 residues. J gave up 4 bases and V 0 bases, and 11 bases lay outside the gene matches. Germline V gene data show CDR1 as SGHRS and CDR2 as YFSETQ.

V and J are TRBV29-1 and TRBJ1-1; 7 bases fit TRBD1. The CDR3 runs to 18 residues. The V and J ends lost 2 bases and 1 base, in that order; junction bases with no gene match: 16. CDR1 SQVTM and CDR2 ANQGSEA come from the germline V gene. The CDR3 sequence is CSVEISWRTGQRNTEAFF. The DNA of the CDR3 is TGCAGCGTTGAAATCTCCTGGAGGACAGGCCAAAGGAACACTGAAGCTTTCTTT.

V gene TRBV7-2 combines with J gene TRBJ1-2, with 8 bases fitting TRBD1. The CDR3 covers 15 residues. The trim removed 5 bases at V and 2 bases at J, leaving 7 bases unmatched. Per germline, CDR1 SGHTA and CDR2 FQGNSA. CDR3 in DNA: TGTGCCAGCAGCCCGATGGGACAGGCCAACTATGGCTACACCTTC. Its protein is CASSPMGQANYGYTF.

The chain has TRBV2 and TRBJ1-2, with D unresolved. This CDR3 is built from 17 residues. Trimming pared 3 bases from V and 0 bases from J, leaving 17 bases between. Germline CDR1 and CDR2: SNHLY and FYNNEI. The CDR3 nucleotides are TGTGCCAGCAGTGAGTGGGCGGGGTTCCTTGCTAACTATGGCTACACCTTC. Residues: CASSEWAGFLANYGYTF.

This chain links TRBV7-7 with TRBJ2-5; D is perhaps TRBD2 (5 bases). Germline V lookup: CDR1 SSHAT, CDR2 FNYEAQ (reference sequence). V was clipped by 5 bases and J by 0 bases, with 13 bases between them. The CDR3 is 15 amino acids. The CDR3 loop reads CASSLRDGYQETQYF. CDR3 nucleotide sequence: TGTGCCAGCAGCCTTCGGGATGGGTACCAAGAGACCCAGTACTTC.

V is TRBV5-4 and J is TRBJ1-1; weak D call: TRBD1 (5 bases). With 3 bases removed from V and 1 base from J, the gap between germline ends came to 10 bases. CDR3 length: 14 amino acids. Germline assignment: CDR1 SGHNT and CDR2 YYREEE (reference sequence). DNA for the CDR3: TGTGCCAGCAGCTATCGGGGGGAGAACACTGAAGCTTTCTTT. This gives the protein CASSYRGENTEAFF.

Regarding this clone: It is unclear where the CDR3 begins or ends on the DNA, so no DNA is shown, and the CDR3 is as TCRdb lists it. The chain employs TRBV25-1 and TRBJ2-5; no DNA check was done on the table's D call, TRBD2. CDR1 is MGHDK, CDR2 SYGVNS, per germline. Inclusive of both ends, the CDR3 amounts to 14 amino acids. The CDR3 loop is CASSTSGGWETQYF.

The rearrangement uses TRBV7-8 and TRBJ1-5; TRBD1 aligns across 8 bases. This CDR3 has 19 amino acids. The germline gives CDR1 SGHVS, CDR2 FQNEAQ. V was clipped by 1 base and J by 2 bases; unmatched bases: 13. The CDR3 coding sequence is TGTGCCAGCAGCTTAGTAGGGACAGGCCCCGATCAGGGCAATCAGCCCCAGCATTTT. Translation: CASSLVGTGPDQGNQPQHF.

The J gene is TRBJ1-5, the V gene TRBV6-4; maybe TRBD1 (5 bases). Trimming pared 6 bases from V and 0 bases from J, leaving 12 bases between. Germline V gene data show CDR1 as MRHNA and CDR2 as SNTAGT. The CDR3 covers 15 residues. The CDR3 nucleotides read TGTGCCAGCAGGCGACAGCCTGATAGCAATCAGCCCCAGCATTTT. It yields the protein CASRRQPDSNQPQHF.

The chain joins TRBV4-1 to TRBJ2-7, with a weak D call TRBD1 (6 bases). Germline assignment: CDR1 MGHRA and CDR2 YSYEKL. The CDR3 contains 16 residues. Trimming removed 0 bases from V and 5 bases from J, with 17 bases in between. As DNA, the CDR3 is TGCGCCAGCAGCCAAGAGGTCGGGGCGCCAGGGGACGAGCAGTACTTC. Encoded protein: CASSQEVGAPGDEQYF.

The chain has TRBV27 and TRBJ2-7; 9 bases are shared with TRBD2. V shed 2 bases, J shed 3 bases, and the junction held 5 bases outside the gene matches. Germline V lookup: CDR1 MNHEY, CDR2 SMNVEV (reference sequence). The CDR3 is 15 residues long. DNA of the CDR3: TGTGCCAGCAGTTTAGTGGCGGGGGGGATCTACGAGCAGTACTTC. Amino acids: CASSLVAGGIYEQYF.

V gene TRBV7-9 combines with J gene TRBJ1-4; unclear D gene. The CDR3 covers 15 residues. Germline V gives CDR1 SEHNR, CDR2 FQNEAQ (reference sequence). Trimming took off 5 bases at V and 7 bases at J, with 17 bases between the two ends. The CDR3 DNA reads TGTGCCAGCAGCCCTCCGGGGAGAACCCTTGAAAAACTGTTTTTT. This translates into CASSPPGRTLEKLFF.

The CDR3 DNA reads as TGTGCCAGCAGTTTATCCCTAACAGGGTTTCGCTATGGCTACACCTTC. Translated: CASSLSLTGFRYGYTF. The gene calls are TRBV27 and TRBJ1-2; tentatively, D is TRBD1 (6 bases). Deletions cut 0 bases from V and 4 bases from J, with 15 bases between. The germline V gene encodes CDR1 MNHEY and CDR2 SMNVEV (reference sequence). The CDR3 extends over 16 amino acids.

The gene calls are TRBV2 and TRBJ2-7, with 9 bases aligning to TRBD2. The trim removed 3 bases at V and 4 bases at J, leaving 7 bases unmatched. Germline CDR1 reads SNHLY; CDR2 reads FYNNEI. This CDR3 spans 15 amino acids. The CDR3 protein is CASSEGRGGAYEQYF. The CDR3 nucleotides are TGTGCCAGCAGTGAGGGTCGCGGGGGGGCGTACGAGCAGTACTTC.